The 10 T cell receptor beta chains reported below all come from one sample, sequenced in a study of OX40 agonist ivuxolimab in advanced cancers. Measured with immunoSEQ multiplex PCR; TCRdb has only the in-frame clones, and not every one. The sample includes about 66,000 clones, about 81% of them seen just once. The sequencing used CD4+ or CD8+ T cells sorted from blood, collected in a trial of the OX40 agonist ivuxolimab. Source of these receptors: an adult with an advanced solid tumor such as melanoma, head and neck, liver or kidney cancer.

The chain joins TRBV30 to TRBJ1-2; 11 positions match TRBD1. The CDR3 length is 14 residues. CDR1 and CDR2 from the germline V gene are GTSNPN and SVGIG (reference sequence). Trimming removed 2 bases from V and 2 bases from J; junction bases left unmatched: 1. CDR3 sequence reads: CAWSRTGGNYGYTF. DNA for the CDR3: TGTGCCTGGAGTCGGACAGGGGGCAACTATGGCTACACCTTC.

DNA of the CDR3: TGTGCCAGCAGCCCGCAGGGGGCAGGGGGCTATCAGCCCCAGCATTTT. Encoded protein: CASSPQGAGGYQPQHF. The gene calls are TRBV7-2 and TRBJ1-5, with TRBD1 matching 8 bases. In germline, CDR1 is SGHTA, CDR2 FQGNSA. The CDR3 totals 16 residues. J gave up 5 bases and V 5 bases, and 11 bases lay outside the gene matches.

This rearrangement joins TRBV11-1 to TRBJ1-2; 7 bases line up with TRBD1. The CDR3 loop spans 13 amino acids. The V segment lost 3 bases and the J segment 8 bases; nucleotides outside the gene matches: 6. Germline CDR1 reads SGHAT; CDR2 reads FQDESV (reference sequence). The CDR3 loop is CASSFGQAAGYTF. The CDR3 bases are TGTGCCAGCAGCTTCGGACAGGCGGCGGGCTACACCTTC.

CDR3 bases: TGCGCCAGCAGCCGGTGGCGGGGGGAAATCGACGAGCAGTACTTC. Its translation: CASSRWRGEIDEQYF. The chain uses TRBV4-1 and TRBJ2-7, with 8 bases identical to TRBD2. This CDR3 is 15 amino acids long. Germline V gene data show CDR1 as MGHRA and CDR2 as YSYEKL. The V segment lost 4 bases and the J segment 5 bases; nucleotides outside the gene matches: 10.

This chain connects TRBV2 to TRBJ1-3, with TRBD1 matching over 7 bases. The CDR3 has 14 amino acids. Losses at the gene ends were 8 bases for V and 0 bases for J; bases not matched to a gene: 4. Germline lookup yields CDR1 SNHLY and CDR2 FYNNEI. CDR3 loop: CASDRAASGNTIYF. The CDR3, as DNA: TGTGCCAGCGACAGGGCCGCCTCTGGAAACACCATATATTTT. Supplemented by reference TRBV2 and TRBJ1-3, the full variable domain reads EPEVTQTPSHQVTQMGQEVILRCVPISNHLYFYWYRQILGQKVEFLVSFYNNEISEKSEIFDDQFSVERPDGSNFTLKIRSTKLEDSAMYFCASDRAASGNTIYFGEGSWLTVV.

The chain joins TRBV7-8 to TRBJ2-1; D gene uncertain. V gave up 5 bases and J gave up 7 bases, with 9 bases separating them. This CDR3 comprises 12 residues. In germline, CDR1 is SGHVS, CDR2 FQNEAQ. CDR3 coding DNA: TGTGCCAGCAGCCTGACCCAAAATGAGCAGTTCTTC. As protein: CASSLTQNEQFF.

The chain joins TRBV5-1 to TRBJ1-1, with TRBD1 as a possible D gene (5 bases). V was pared by 5 bases and J by 4 bases, with 12 bases between. There are 13 residues in the CDR3. From germline, CDR1 is SGHRS and CDR2 YFSETQ. For the CDR3, the DNA is TGCGCCAGCAGTGGGGCCGGCGGCACTGAAGCTTTCTTT. Its protein is CASSGAGGTEAFF.

The rearrangement joins TRBV29-1 to TRBJ1-2; D gene unclear. Trimming pared 3 bases from V and 2 bases from J, leaving 13 bases between. CDR1 is SQVTM, CDR2 ANQGSEA, per germline. This CDR3 is built from 14 residues. The CDR3 here is CSVDSVQANYGYTF. The CDR3 coding sequence is TGCAGCGTTGACTCGGTCCAGGCCAACTATGGCTACACCTTC.

J is TRBJ2-7 and V is TRBV6-6; maybe TRBD1 (5 bases). Trimming pared 7 bases from V and 2 bases from J, leaving 12 bases between. Germline V lookup: CDR1 MNHNY, CDR2 SVGAGI (reference sequence). The CDR3 runs to 13 residues. This chain's CDR3 is CASNPGYTYEQYF. The CDR3, as DNA: TGTGCCAGCAACCCAGGGTATACCTACGAGCAGTACTTC.

This rearrangement joins TRBV2 to TRBJ1-5; no clear D. Trimming pared 0 bases from V and 4 bases from J, leaving 4 bases between. This CDR3 spans 13 amino acids. Germline loops: CDR1 SNHLY, CDR2 FYNNEI. The CDR3 protein is CASSEAGNQPQHF. The CDR3 bases are TGTGCCAGCAGTGAAGCTGGAAATCAGCCCCAGCATTTT.